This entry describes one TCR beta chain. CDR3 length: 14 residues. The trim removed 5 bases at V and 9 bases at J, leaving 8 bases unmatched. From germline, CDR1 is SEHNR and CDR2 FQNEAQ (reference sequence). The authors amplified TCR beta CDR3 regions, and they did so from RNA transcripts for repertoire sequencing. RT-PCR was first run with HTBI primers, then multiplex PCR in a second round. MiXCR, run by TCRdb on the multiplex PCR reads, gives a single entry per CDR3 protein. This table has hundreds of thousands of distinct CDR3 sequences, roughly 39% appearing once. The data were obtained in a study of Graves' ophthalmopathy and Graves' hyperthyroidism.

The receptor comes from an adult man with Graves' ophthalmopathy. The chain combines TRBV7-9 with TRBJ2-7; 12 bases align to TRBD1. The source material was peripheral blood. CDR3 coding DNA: TGTGCCAGCAGCAAGGGACAGGGGGCTTGGGGGCAGTACTTC. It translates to CASSKGQGAWGQYF.